The rows below give T cell receptor beta chains drawn from one sample of a study of vaccination and CD4 T cells after COVID-19. One entry per CDR3 protein results from TCRdb running MiXCR on the PCR reads. The sample yields 4,200 or so distinct CDR3 sequences, roughly 70% seen once. No antigen has been assigned to these receptors. Source material: CD4+ T cells from blood, cultured in vitro. These receptors were collected from a human donor who had recovered from COVID-19. CDR3s include the opening cysteine and the closing phenylalanine or tryptophan. Each record gives: CDR3 protein, J gene, clone size, V gene. The listing skips clone size in some rows; elsewhere it reads once, few, many or a size class.

CSARPWTGDTEAFF,TRBJ1-1,.,TRBV20-1
CASSTSSGGSSGYTF,TRBJ1-2,.,TRBV27
CASRPQGSAYNSPLHF,TRBJ1-6,.,TRBV3-1
CAISERDTYGYTF,TRBJ1-2,large,TRBV10-3
CASSLRTDVSYGYTF,TRBJ1-2,.,TRBV7-2
CSARGGRGRTQETQYF,TRBJ2-5,.,TRBV20-1
CASSLTGGGYNEQFF,TRBJ2-1,medium-sized,TRBV7-8
CAISDGGQGSYGYTF,TRBJ1-2,.,TRBV10-3
CASNQGGETQYF,TRBJ2-5,.,TRBV2
CSARGTVYQPQHF,TRBJ1-5,.,TRBV20-1
CSAGTGTVGFGEQYF,TRBJ2-7,.,TRBV20-1
CASSAGTRGGTQYF,TRBJ2-5,.,TRBV9
CATSRERGDWGQPQHF,TRBJ1-5,.,TRBV15
CASSSRQAWQPQHF,TRBJ1-5,few,TRBV6-5
CACQRGANTEAFF,TRBJ1-1,.,TRBV30
CASSLETGGYTF,TRBJ1-2,.,TRBV5-4
CSARGADASYGYTF,TRBJ1-2,.,TRBV20-1
CATSDLRRGSGYTF,TRBJ1-2,.,TRBV24-1
CASSTAINQPQHF,TRBJ1-5,.,TRBV19
CATSVLGLDTQYF,TRBJ2-3,few,TRBV24-1
CASSATGNQPQHF,TRBJ1-5,.,TRBV6-1
CASSRDTLGYGYTF,TRBJ1-2,.,TRBV27
CASRVSGTSGNEQFF,TRBJ2-1,.,TRBV6-1
CASRWGEVGSYEQYF,TRBJ2-7,.,TRBV2
CASSFAGTQYGYTF,TRBJ1-2,.,TRBV7-2
CASSELGGETEAFF,TRBJ1-1,.,TRBV6-1
CASRGGSDNSPLHF,TRBJ1-6,.,TRBV6-1
CASGDRPQHF,TRBJ1-5,.,TRBV6-1
CASSYSGQSYEQYF,TRBJ2-7,.,TRBV6-5
CASSLASTGDIGSPLHF,TRBJ1-6,.,TRBV7-9
CASSEVVGNTEAFF,TRBJ1-1,few,TRBV6-1
CASRPQGGETEAFF,TRBJ1-1,.,TRBV2
CASIDSQGDGYTF,TRBJ1-2,few,TRBV10-3
CAISRGANSPLHF,TRBJ1-6,.,TRBV6-1
CAISRTGGGFYEQYF,TRBJ2-7,.,TRBV10-3
CASSTGILIGDGYTF,TRBJ1-2,once,TRBV11-2
CSARPTGGNQPQHF,TRBJ1-5,.,TRBV20-1
CSAPTGWEETQYF,TRBJ2-5,.,TRBV20-1
CASSQGAGGHYGYTF,TRBJ1-2,.,TRBV7-2
CASSRQGADTQYF,TRBJ2-3,.,TRBV6-1
CASSYKSGTTEHF,TRBJ1-5,.,TRBV6-5
CASSPATGKNTEAFF,TRBJ1-1,once,TRBV18